What follows are 9 T cell receptor beta chains derived from one specimen sequenced in a study of blood T cell repertoires in COVID-19. Only in-frame clones appear in the TCRdb table, and some are missing; sequencing was by immunoSEQ multiplex PCR. The sample holds about 260,000 clones, nearly 90% seen once. The sequenced sample consisted of peripheral blood. The receptor source for this set is a human donor in a cohort sampled during active COVID-19.

In its sample, this clone was seen once. The chain employs TRBV5-1 and TRBJ2-7, with 9 bases matching TRBD2. Germline values: CDR1 SGHRS, CDR2 YFSETQ. CDR3 length: 15 residues. The V and J ends lost 4 bases and 4 bases, in that order; junction bases with no gene match: 9. DNA of the CDR3: TGCGCCAGCAGCCGCAATAGCGGGAGCGTTTACGAGCAGTACTTC. Amino acids: CASSRNSGSVYEQYF.

The chain has TRBV27 and TRBJ1-5; tentative D call: TRBD1 (6 bases). V lost 5 bases and J lost 5, with 13 bases in between. Germline V gives CDR1 MNHEY, CDR2 SMNVEV (reference sequence). The CDR3 runs to 14 residues. The CDR3, as DNA: TGTGCCAGCAGTCTAGGGGGTTTGGATCAGCCCCAGCATTTT. As protein: CASSLGGLDQPQHF.

This clone was recorded only once. This chain connects TRBV7-2 to TRBJ2-7; D remains ambiguous. V was shortened by 4 bases and J by 6 bases, with 16 bases between the two germline ends. The CDR3 is 14 residues long. Germline V gene lookup returns CDR1 SGHTA and CDR2 FQGNSA. The CDR3 reads CASSSVLSLSEQYF. In DNA form, the CDR3 reads TGTGCCAGCAGCTCTGTTCTGTCGCTCAGCGAGCAGTACTTC.

The chain is built from TRBV5-1 and TRBJ2-5; 9 nucleotides align to TRBD1. This CDR3 spans 14 amino acids. The V and J ends lost 8 bases and 5 bases, in that order; junction bases with no gene match: 10. Germline lookup yields CDR1 SGHRS and CDR2 YFSETQ. This CDR3 is CASYSTGGRETQYF. In nucleotides, the CDR3 is TGCGCCAGTTATTCAACAGGGGGCAGGGAGACCCAGTACTTC.

V is TRBV7-9 and J is TRBJ2-7; the D gene is possibly TRBD2 (5 bases). Germline V CDR1 and CDR2: SEHNR, FQNEAQ (reference sequence). CDR3 length: 18 residues. V was trimmed by 0 bases and J by 5 bases, leaving 23 bases between them. CDR3 sequence: CASSLATAPFGVVHEQYF. The CDR3 DNA follows: TGTGCCAGCAGCTTAGCCACTGCACCGTTCGGGGTGGTCCACGAGCAGTACTTC.

This chain connects TRBV27 to TRBJ1-5, with 7 bases matching TRBD1. The V and J ends lost 3 bases and 2 bases, in that order; junction bases with no gene match: 16. CDR1 is MNHEY and CDR2 is SMNVEV in the germline V gene (reference sequence). This CDR3 is 19 amino acids long. The CDR3 region is CASSFASTGRNPRNQPQHF. The CDR3 DNA follows: TGTGCCAGCAGTTTCGCATCGACAGGGAGGAATCCCCGCAATCAGCCCCAGCATTTT.

The sample holds one count of this clone. V usage is TRBV3-1 (or the pseudogene TRBV3-2) and J usage is TRBJ2-7; a weak D match, TRBD1 (6 bases). Per germline, CDR1 LGHDT and CDR2 YNNKEL (reference sequence). The CDR3 has 18 amino acids. V lost 0 bases, J lost 6 bases, and 24 bases lay in between. CDR3 protein: CASSQEPGGYLHQIEQYF. The CDR3, as DNA: TGTGCCAGCAGCCAAGAACCTGGGGGCTACCTACACCAAATCGAGCAGTACTTC.

V is TRBV2 and J is TRBJ1-1, with 10 positions matching TRBD1. The CDR3 runs to 12 residues. V trimming: 5 bases; J trimming: 11 bases; junction bases outside the gene matches: 5. Germline assignment: CDR1 SNHLY and CDR2 FYNNEI. The CDR3 here is CASSIDRGLAFF. In nucleotides, the CDR3 is TGTGCCAGCAGTATCGACAGGGGGCTGGCTTTCTTT.

This clone was recorded only once. The chain has TRBV7-2 and TRBJ2-1, with D tentatively TRBD2 (6 bases). Trimming left V 8 bases short and J 4 bases short, with 21 bases between. The CDR3 extends over 16 amino acids. Per the germline V gene, CDR1 is SGHTA and CDR2 is FQGNSA. The CDR3 protein is CASPSGGGDFYNEQFF. The CDR3 nucleotides read TGTGCCAGCCCCTCCGGCGGCGGGGACTTTTACAATGAGCAGTTCTTC. Full variable domain (remainder filled in from reference TRBV7-2 and TRBJ2-1): GAGVSQSPSNKVTEKGKDVELRCDPISGHTALYWYRQSLGQGLEFLIYFQGNSAPDKSGLPSDRFSAERTGGSVSTLTIQRTQQEDSAVYLCASPSGGGDFYNEQFFGPGTRLTVL.